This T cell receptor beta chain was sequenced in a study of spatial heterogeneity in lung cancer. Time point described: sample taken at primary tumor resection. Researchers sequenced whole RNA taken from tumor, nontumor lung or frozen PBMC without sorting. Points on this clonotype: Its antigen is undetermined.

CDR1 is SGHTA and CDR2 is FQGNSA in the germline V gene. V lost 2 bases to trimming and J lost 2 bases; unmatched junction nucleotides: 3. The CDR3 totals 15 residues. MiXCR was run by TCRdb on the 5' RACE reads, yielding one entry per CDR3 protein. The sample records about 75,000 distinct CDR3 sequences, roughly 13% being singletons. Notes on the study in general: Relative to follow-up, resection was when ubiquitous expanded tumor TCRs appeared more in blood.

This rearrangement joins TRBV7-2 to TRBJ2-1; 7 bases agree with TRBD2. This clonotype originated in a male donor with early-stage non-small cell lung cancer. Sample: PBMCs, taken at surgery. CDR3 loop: CASSLWDYPYNEQFF. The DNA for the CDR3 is TGTGCCAGCAGCTTATGGGACTATCCCTACAATGAGCAGTTCTTC.